Listed below are T cell receptor beta chains from one sample, sequenced in a study of blood T cells in healthy people across ages. TCRdb itself ran the 5' RACE reads through MiXCR, one entry per CDR3 protein. The profile shows 540,000 or so distinct CDR3 sequences, around 48% of them singletons. The sample was blood. Receptors originate from an elderly man in good health. Both conserved end residues are part of each CDR3. The D gene is left open where the match is weak. Where a row states a size, it is once, few, many or the class of an expanded clone; other rows omit it.

d_gene | j_gene | v_gene | abundance | CDR3aa | CDR3nt
. | TRBJ1-1 | TRBV10-3 | few | CAISVGGSNTEAFF | TGTGCCATCAGTGTTGGGGGCTCGAACACTGAAGCTTTCTTT
. | TRBJ2-4 | TRBV12-3/TRBV12-4 | . | CASSFFEAAKNIQYF | TGTGCCAGCAGTTTCTTCGAGGCGGCCAAAAACATTCAGTACTTC
. | TRBJ1-1 | TRBV3-1 | . | CASSQESRNTEAFF | TGTGCCAGCAGCCAAGAGTCACGGAACACTGAAGCTTTCTTT
TRBD2 | TRBJ2-3 | TRBV24-1 | . | CATSDAGLAVPTQYF | TGTGCCACCAGTGATGCGGGACTAGCGGTACCTACGCAGTATTTT
TRBD1 | TRBJ2-5 | TRBV11-2 | . | CASSVYRGPGWGEETQYF | TGTGCCAGCAGCGTATACAGGGGCCCTGGTTGGGGCGAAGAGACCCAGTACTTC
. | TRBJ2-4 | TRBV20-1 | few | CSARRGANIQYF | TGCAGTGCTCGGAGGGGGGCCAACATTCAGTACTTC
TRBD1 | TRBJ2-2 | TRBV28 | . | CASSSPGTDLAGELFF | TGTGCCAGCAGTAGCCCCGGGACAGATCTCGCCGGGGAGCTGTTTTTT
TRBD1 | TRBJ2-1 | TRBV6-2/TRBV6-3 | . | CASSPTGVSEQFF | TGTGCCAGCAGCCCCACAGGGGTGAGTGAGCAGTTCTTC
TRBD2 | TRBJ2-7 | TRBV7-2 | few | CASSPEAGVVLEQYF | TGTGCCAGCAGCCCAGAGGCGGGAGTAGTTCTAGAGCAGTACTTC
. | TRBJ2-7 | TRBV20-1 | . | CSAREVGTGRYEQYF | TGCAGTGCTAGAGAAGTCGGGACTGGCCGCTACGAGCAGTACTTC
. | TRBJ2-1 | TRBV12-3/TRBV12-4 | . | CTSSVAQNNEQFF | TGTACCAGCAGTGTAGCGCAGAACAATGAGCAGTTCTTC
TRBD2 | TRBJ2-1 | TRBV15 | . | CATSRGSGSLYNEQFF | TGTGCCACCAGCAGAGGAAGCGGGAGCCTCTACAATGAGCAGTTCTTC
. | TRBJ2-5 | TRBV5-1 | once | CASSVPLGGETQYF | TGCGCCAGCAGCGTCCCCCTAGGTGGCGAGACCCAGTACTTC
TRBD1 | TRBJ2-4 | TRBV10-3 | . | CAISEERTGSVSNIQYF | TGTGCCATCAGTGAGGAGAGGACAGGGTCGGTGTCGAACATTCAGTACTTC
. | TRBJ1-2 | TRBV18 | . | CASSPDGVGYTF | TGTGCCAGCTCACCAGATGGTGTTGGCTACACCTTC
. | TRBJ2-4 | TRBV24-1 | . | CATSDPPNNEQYF | TGTGCCACCAGTGATCCGCCGAACAATGAGCAGTACTTC
TRBD1 | TRBJ1-1 | TRBV7-9 | . | CASSRDREGTEAFF | TGTGCCAGCAGCCGGGACAGGGAAGGCACTGAAGCTTTCTTT
. | TRBJ2-7 | TRBV3-1 | . | CASSTAPGLYEQYF | TGTGCCAGCAGCACCGCGCCCGGACTCTACGAGCAGTACTTC
. | TRBJ2-5 | TRBV6-6 | . | CASSYDGTRYF | TGTGCCAGCAGTTACGATGGTACCAGGTACTTC
TRBD2 | TRBJ2-1 | TRBV12-3/TRBV12-4 | few | CASSSGKSNEQFF | TGTGCCAGCTCTAGCGGGAAGTCAAATGAGCAGTTCTTC
. | TRBJ2-6 | TRBV4-2 | . | CASSQDVGTGRVVLTF | TGTGCCAGCAGCCAAGATGTCGGGACCGGGCGGGTCGTCCTGACTTTC
. | TRBJ1-2 | TRBV6-5 | many | CASSPEATNYGYTF | TGTGCCAGCAGTCCAGAGGCCACTAACTATGGCTACACCTTC
. | TRBJ2-3 | TRBV20-1 | few | CSAPPQSRTDTQYF | TGCAGTGCTCCGCCGCAGTCGCGCACAGATACGCAGTATTTT
TRBD2 | TRBJ2-1 | TRBV29-1 | many | CSVEYASGGTFSGQFF | TGCAGCGTTGAGTACGCTAGCGGGGGAACATTTAGTGGGCAGTTCTTC
. | TRBJ1-1 | TRBV30 | few | CAWSDRPGTEAFF | TGTGCCTGGAGCGATCGCCCGGGGACTGAAGCTTTCTTT
. | TRBJ1-1 | TRBV20-1 | . | CSAREWGVENTEAFF | TGCAGTGCTAGAGAATGGGGGGTTGAGAACACTGAAGCTTTCTTT
TRBD2 | TRBJ2-7 | TRBV20-1 | . | CSATLRGTGTRRYEQYF | TGCAGTGCAACCCTGCGGGGGACCGGGACTAGGAGATACGAGCAGTACTTC
. | TRBJ2-7 | TRBV29-1 | few | CSVVGQISYEQYF | TGCAGCGTTGTCGGGCAAATCTCCTACGAGCAGTACTTC
TRBD1 | TRBJ2-7 | TRBV4-3 | . | CASSQGWTGVNEQYF | TGCGCCAGCAGCCAGGGCTGGACAGGGGTCAACGAGCAGTACTTC